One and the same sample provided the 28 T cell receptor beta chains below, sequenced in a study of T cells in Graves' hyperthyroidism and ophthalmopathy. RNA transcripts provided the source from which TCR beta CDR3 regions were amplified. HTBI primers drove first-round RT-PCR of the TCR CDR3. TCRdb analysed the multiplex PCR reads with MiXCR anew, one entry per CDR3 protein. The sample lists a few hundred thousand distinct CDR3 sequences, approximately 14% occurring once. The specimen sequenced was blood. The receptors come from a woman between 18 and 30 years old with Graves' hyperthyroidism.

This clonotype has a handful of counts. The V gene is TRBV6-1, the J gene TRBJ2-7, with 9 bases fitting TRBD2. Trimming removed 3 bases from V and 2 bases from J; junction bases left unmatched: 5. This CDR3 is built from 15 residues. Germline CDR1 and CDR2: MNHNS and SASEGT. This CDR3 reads CASSEETSGTYEQYF. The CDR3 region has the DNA TGTGCCAGCAGTGAGGAGACTAGCGGCACCTACGAGCAGTACTTC.

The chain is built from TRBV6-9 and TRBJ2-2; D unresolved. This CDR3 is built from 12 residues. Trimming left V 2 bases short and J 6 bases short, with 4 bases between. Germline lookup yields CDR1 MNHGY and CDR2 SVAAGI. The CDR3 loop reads CASSYRSGELFF. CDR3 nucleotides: TGTGCCAGCAGTTATCGGTCCGGGGAGCTGTTTTTT.

CDR3 sequence reads: CASSQDNVGTYYGYTF. CDR3 nucleotides: TGCGCCAGCAGCCAAGATAACGTCGGCACCTACTATGGCTACACCTTC. The J gene is TRBJ1-2, the V gene TRBV4-3; D remains ambiguous. This CDR3 has 16 residues. The germline gives CDR1 LGHNA, CDR2 YSLEER. The V end was cut by 0 bases, the J end by 3 bases, with 14 bases between.

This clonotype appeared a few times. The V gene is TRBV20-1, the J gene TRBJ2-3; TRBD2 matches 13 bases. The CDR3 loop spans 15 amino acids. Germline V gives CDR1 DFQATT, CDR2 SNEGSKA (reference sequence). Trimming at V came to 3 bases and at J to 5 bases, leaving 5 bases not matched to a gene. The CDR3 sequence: CSASFGLAGEDTQYF. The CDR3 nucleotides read TGCAGTGCTAGCTTCGGACTAGCGGGGGAAGATACGCAGTATTTT.

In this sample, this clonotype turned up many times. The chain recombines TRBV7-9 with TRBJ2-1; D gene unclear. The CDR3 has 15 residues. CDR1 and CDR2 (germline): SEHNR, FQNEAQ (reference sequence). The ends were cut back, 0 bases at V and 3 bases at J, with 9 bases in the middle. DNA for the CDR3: TGTGCCAGCAGCTTAGCAAGGAGCAGCTACAATGAGCAGTTCTTC. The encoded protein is CASSLARSSYNEQFF.

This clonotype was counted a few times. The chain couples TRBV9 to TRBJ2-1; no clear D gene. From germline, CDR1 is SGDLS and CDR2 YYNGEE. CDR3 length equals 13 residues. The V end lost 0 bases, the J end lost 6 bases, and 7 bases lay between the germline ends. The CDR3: CASSVGARNEQFF. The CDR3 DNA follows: TGTGCCAGCAGCGTAGGAGCGCGCAATGAGCAGTTCTTC.

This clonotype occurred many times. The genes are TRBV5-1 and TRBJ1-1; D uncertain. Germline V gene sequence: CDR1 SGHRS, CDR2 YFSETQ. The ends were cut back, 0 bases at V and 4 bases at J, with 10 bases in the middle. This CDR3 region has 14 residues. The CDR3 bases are TGCGCCAGCAGCTTGGACCCCGTGGGCACTGAAGCTTTCTTT. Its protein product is CASSLDPVGTEAFF.

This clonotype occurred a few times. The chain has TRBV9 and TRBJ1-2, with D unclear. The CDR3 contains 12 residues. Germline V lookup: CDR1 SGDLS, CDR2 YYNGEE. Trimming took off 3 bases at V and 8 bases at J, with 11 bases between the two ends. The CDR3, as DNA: TGTGCCAGCAGCGCAACTGGGTGGGGCTACACCTTC. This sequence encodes CASSATGWGYTF.

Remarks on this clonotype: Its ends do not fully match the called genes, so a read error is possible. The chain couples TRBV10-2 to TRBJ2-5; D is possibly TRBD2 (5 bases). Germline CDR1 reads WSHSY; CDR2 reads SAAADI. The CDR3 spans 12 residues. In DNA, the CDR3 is TGCGCCGGCAGTGCGGGTGGGGAGACCCAGTACTTC. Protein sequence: CAGSAGGETQYF.

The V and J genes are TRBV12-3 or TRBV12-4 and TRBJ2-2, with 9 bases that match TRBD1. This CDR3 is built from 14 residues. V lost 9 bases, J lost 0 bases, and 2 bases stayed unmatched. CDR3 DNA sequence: TGTGCCAGTAGACAGGGGGCGAACACCGGGGAGCTGTTTTTT. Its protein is CASRQGANTGELFF.

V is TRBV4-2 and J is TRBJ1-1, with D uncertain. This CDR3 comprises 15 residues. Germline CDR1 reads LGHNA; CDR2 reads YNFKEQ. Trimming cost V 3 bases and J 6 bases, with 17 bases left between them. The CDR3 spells CASSQMNLRNSEAFF. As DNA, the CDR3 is TGTGCCAGCAGCCAGATGAATCTTAGAAACTCTGAAGCTTTCTTT.

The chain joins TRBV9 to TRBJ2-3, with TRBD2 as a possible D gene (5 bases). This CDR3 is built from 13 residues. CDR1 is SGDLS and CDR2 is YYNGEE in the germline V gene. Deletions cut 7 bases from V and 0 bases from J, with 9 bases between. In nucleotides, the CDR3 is TGTGCCAGCGGGAGCGATAGCACAGATACGCAGTATTTT. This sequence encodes CASGSDSTDTQYF.

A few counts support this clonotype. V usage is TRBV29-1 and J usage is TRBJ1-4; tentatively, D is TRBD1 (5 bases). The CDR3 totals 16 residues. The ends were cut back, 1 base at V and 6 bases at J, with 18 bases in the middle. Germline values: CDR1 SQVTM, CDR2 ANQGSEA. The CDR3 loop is CSVEGGAPGLDEKLFF. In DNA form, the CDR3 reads TGCAGCGTTGAAGGTGGGGCACCCGGGTTAGATGAAAAACTGTTTTTT.

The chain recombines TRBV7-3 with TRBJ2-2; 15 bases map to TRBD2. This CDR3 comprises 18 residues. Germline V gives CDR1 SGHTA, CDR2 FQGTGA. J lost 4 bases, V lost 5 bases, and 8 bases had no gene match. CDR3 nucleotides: TGTGCCAGCAGCCCCGGGACTAGCGGGAGGTTACGCACCGGGGAGCTGTTTTTT. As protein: CASSPGTSGRLRTGELFF.

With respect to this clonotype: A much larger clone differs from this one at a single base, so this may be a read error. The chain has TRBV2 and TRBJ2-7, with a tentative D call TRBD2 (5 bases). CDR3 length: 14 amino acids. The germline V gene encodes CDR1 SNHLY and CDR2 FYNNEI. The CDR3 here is CASSDKGGSCEQYF. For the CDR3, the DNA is TGTGCCAGCAGTGATAAAGGAGGCTCCTGCGAGCAGTACTTC.

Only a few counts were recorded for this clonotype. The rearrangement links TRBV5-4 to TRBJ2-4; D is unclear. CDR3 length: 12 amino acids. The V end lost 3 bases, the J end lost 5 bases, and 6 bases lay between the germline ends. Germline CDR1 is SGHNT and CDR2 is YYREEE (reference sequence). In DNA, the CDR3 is TGTGCCAGCAGCTCGGGTGAAAACATTCAGTACTTC. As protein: CASSSGENIQYF.

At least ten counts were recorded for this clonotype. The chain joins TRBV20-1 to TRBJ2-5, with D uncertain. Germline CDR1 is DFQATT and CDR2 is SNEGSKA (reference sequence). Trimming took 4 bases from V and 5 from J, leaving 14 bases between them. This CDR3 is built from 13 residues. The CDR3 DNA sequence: TGCAGTGCTATTTCCCCCGATGGGGAGACCCAGTACTTC. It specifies CSAISPDGETQYF.

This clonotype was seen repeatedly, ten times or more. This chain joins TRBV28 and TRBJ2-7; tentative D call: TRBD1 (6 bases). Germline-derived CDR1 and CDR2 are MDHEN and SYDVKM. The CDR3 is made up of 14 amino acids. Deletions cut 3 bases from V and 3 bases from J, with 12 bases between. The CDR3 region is CASSLWDKNYEQYF. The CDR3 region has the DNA TGTGCCAGCAGTTTGTGGGACAAGAACTACGAGCAGTACTTC. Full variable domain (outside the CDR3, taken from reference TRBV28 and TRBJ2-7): DVKVTQSSRYLVKRTGEKVFLECVQDMDHENMFWYRQDPGLGLRLIYFSYDVKMKEKGDIPEGYSVSREKKERFSLILESASTNQTSMYLCASSLWDKNYEQYFGPGTRLTVT.

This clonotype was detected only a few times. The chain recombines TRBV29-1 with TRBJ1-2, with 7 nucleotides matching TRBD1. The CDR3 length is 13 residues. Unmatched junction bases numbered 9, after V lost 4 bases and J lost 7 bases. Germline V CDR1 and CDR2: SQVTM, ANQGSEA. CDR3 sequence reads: CSVGDRAGGGYTF. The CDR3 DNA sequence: TGCAGCGTTGGTGACAGGGCCGGGGGTGGCTACACCTTC.

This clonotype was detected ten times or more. The CDR3: CASSEAWLAKNIQYF. The CDR3 DNA follows: TGTGCCAGCAGTGAAGCGTGGCTAGCCAAAAACATTCAGTACTTC. This chain links TRBV2 with TRBJ2-4; D not resolved. The length of the CDR3 is 15 residues. The V gene lost 0 bases and the J gene lost 0 bases, with 6 bases spanning the gap. The germline V gene has CDR1 SNHLY and CDR2 FYNNEI.

CDR3 bases: TGTGCCAGCAGTTTAGTGGCAGCCAACCTACGAGAGCAGTACTTC. Protein sequence: CASSLVAANLREQYF. The chain carries TRBV12-3 or TRBV12-4 and TRBJ2-7, with D uncertain. CDR3 length equals 15 residues. Trimming cost V 1 base and J 7 bases, with 17 bases left between them.

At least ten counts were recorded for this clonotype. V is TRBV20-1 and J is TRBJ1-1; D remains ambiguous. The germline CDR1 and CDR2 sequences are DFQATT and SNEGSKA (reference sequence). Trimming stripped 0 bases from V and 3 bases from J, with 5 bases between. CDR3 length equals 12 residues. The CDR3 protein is CSARDGYTEAFF. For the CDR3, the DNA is TGCAGTGCTAGAGATGGATACACTGAAGCTTTCTTT.

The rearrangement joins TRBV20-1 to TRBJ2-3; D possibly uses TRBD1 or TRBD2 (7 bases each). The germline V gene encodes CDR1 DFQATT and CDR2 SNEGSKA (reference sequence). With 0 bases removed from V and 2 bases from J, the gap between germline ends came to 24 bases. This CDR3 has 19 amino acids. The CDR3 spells CSARDGGGPKGAHTDTQYF. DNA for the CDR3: TGCAGTGCTAGAGATGGGGGGGGACCAAAGGGGGCTCACACAGATACGCAGTATTTT.

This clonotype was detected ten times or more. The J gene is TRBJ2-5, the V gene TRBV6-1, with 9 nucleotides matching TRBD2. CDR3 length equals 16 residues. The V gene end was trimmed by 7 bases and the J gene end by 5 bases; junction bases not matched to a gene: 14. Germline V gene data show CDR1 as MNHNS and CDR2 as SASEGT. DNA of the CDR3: TGTGCCAGCAAGGAGTTAGCGGGAGTTCGGGCTGAGACCCAGTACTTC. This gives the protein CASKELAGVRAETQYF.

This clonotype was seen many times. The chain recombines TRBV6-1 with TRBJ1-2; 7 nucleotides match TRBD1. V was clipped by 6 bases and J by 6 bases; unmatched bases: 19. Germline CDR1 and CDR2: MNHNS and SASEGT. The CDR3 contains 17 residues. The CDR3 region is CASRTPIRQGLYNGYTF. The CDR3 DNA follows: TGTGCCAGCAGGACGCCTATCCGACAGGGTTTGTACAATGGCTACACCTTC.

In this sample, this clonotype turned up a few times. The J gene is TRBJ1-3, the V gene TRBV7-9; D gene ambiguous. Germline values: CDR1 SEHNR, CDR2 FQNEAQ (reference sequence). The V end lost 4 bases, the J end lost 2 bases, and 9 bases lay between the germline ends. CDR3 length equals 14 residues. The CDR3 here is CASSSWGTGNTIYF. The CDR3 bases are TGTGCCAGCAGCTCGTGGGGTACTGGAAACACCATATATTTT.

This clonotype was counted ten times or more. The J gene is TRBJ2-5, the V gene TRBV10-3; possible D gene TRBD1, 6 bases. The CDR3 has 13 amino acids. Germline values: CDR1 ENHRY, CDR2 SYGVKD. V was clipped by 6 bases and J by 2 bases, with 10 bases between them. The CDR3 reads CAISQTGQETQYF. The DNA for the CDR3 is TGTGCCATCAGCCAGACAGGACAAGAGACCCAGTACTTC.

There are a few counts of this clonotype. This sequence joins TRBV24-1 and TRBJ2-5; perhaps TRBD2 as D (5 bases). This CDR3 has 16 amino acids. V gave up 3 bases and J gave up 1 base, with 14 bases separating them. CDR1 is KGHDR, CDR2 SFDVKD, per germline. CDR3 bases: TGTGCCACCAGTGATCCCCGGGGTGTACTCCAAGAGACCCAGTACTTC. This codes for CATSDPRGVLQETQYF.